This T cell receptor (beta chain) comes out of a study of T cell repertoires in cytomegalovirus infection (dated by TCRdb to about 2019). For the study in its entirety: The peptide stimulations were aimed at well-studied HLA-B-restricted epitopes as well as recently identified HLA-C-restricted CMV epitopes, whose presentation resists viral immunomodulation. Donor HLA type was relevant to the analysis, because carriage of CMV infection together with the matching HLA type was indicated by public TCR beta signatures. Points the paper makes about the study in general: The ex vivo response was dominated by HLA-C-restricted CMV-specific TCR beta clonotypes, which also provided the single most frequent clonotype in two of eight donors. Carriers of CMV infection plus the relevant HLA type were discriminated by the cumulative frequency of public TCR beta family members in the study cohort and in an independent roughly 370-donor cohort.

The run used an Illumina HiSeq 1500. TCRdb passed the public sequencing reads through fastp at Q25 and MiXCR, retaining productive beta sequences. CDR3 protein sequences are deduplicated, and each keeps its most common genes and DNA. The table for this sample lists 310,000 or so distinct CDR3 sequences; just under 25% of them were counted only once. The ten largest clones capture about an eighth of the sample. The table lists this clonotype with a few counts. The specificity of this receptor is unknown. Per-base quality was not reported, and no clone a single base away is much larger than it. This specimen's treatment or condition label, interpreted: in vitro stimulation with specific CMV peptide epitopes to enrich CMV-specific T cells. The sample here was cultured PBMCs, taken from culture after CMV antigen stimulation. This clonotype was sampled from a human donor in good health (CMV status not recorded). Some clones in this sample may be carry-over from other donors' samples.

The CDR3 corresponds to CASSLAAGPDYEQYF. The nucleotide sequence is TGTGCCAGCAGCTTAGCGGCAGGCCCCGACTACGAGCAGTACTTC. The rearrangement joined TRBV7-2 to TRBJ2-7, with no reliable assignment of the D segment. In the germline V gene, CDR1 corresponds to SGHTA and CDR2 to FQGNSA. Its CDR3 holds 15 amino acids, cysteine through phenylalanine. Of all the DNA, just the CDR3 is kept, 45 bases in frame from base 1. V is cut by 0 bases and J by 3 bases, and the space between the germline ends is 12 bases.